Listed here are 22 T cell receptor beta chains from one sample, sequenced in a study of T cell responses to AZD1222 COVID-19 vaccine. Some clones are missing from TCRdb's copy, which holds only in-frame ones; the method was immunoSEQ multiplex PCR. The table lists under 140,000 clones, 88% of them singletons. Here the sequenced sample was peripheral blood, taken on day 0 of AZD1222 vaccination. These receptors were collected from an adult in good health.

This clone has just a few counts. The chain links TRBV5-6 to TRBJ2-7; D unclear. Germline CDR1 SGHDT, CDR2 YYEEEE. The V end was cut by 4 bases, the J end by 3 bases, with 17 bases between. The CDR3 length is 15 residues. The DNA of the CDR3 is TGTGCCAGCAGCCAACCGGCGACGCCCCTCTACGAGCAGTACTTC. The encoded protein is CASSQPATPLYEQYF. The full variable domain, completed using reference TRBV5-6 and TRBJ2-7, is DAGVTQSPTHLIKTRGQQVTLRCSPKSGHDTVSWYQQALGQGPQFIFQYYEEEERQRGNFPDRFSGHQFPNYSSELNVNALLLGDSALYLCASSQPATPLYEQYFGPGTRLTVT.

V is TRBV6-5 and J is TRBJ2-3, with D unresolved. The CDR3 is 13 amino acids. Trimming took 5 bases from V and 4 from J, leaving 10 bases between them. CDR1 and CDR2 from the germline V gene are MNHEY and SVGAGI. DNA for the CDR3: TGTGCCAGCAGTCTAGTGGTCGCAGATACGCAGTATTTT. Translating it yields CASSLVVADTQYF.

The V and J genes are TRBV18 and TRBJ2-1; a weak D match, TRBD1 (6 bases). There are 14 residues in the CDR3. CDR1 and CDR2 from the germline V gene are KGHSH and LQKENI. Trimming took off 4 bases at V and 6 bases at J, with 13 bases between the two ends. The DNA for the CDR3 is TGTGCCAGCTCACAACAGGGACCCGTCAATGAGCAGTTCTTC. Amino acid sequence: CASSQQGPVNEQFF.

V gene TRBV28 combines with J gene TRBJ2-7; maybe TRBD2 (6 bases). The CDR3 covers 15 residues. V was cut by 3 bases and J by 3 bases, with 15 bases left in between. Per germline, CDR1 MDHEN and CDR2 SYDVKM. The CDR3 loop reads CASSFSGVLGYEQYF. The CDR3 nucleotides are TGTGCCAGCAGTTTTTCGGGGGTGTTGGGCTACGAGCAGTACTTC.

V is TRBV4-1 and J is TRBJ1-1, with D tentatively TRBD1 (5 bases). The CDR3 length is 19 residues. Trimming pared 5 bases from V and 0 bases from J, leaving 25 bases between. Germline lookup yields CDR1 MGHRA and CDR2 YSYEKL. The chain's CDR3 is CASSSNAGDRLPMNTEAFF. Here the CDR3 DNA reads TGCGCCAGCAGCTCAAACGCCGGGGACCGACTACCCATGAACACTGAAGCTTTCTTT.

The chain is built from TRBV29-1 and TRBJ1-1, with 7 nucleotides matching TRBD1. Germline V gene data show CDR1 as SQVTM and CDR2 as ANQGSEA. V shed 6 bases, J shed 1 base, and the junction held 5 bases outside the gene matches. The CDR3 consists of 13 residues. CDR3 in DNA: TGCAGCGTCGCGGGACAGAGGAACACTGAAGCTTTCTTT. This gives the protein CSVAGQRNTEAFF.

Only one count was recorded for this clone. The chain joins TRBV28 to TRBJ1-1, with a tentative D call TRBD1 (6 bases). There are 14 residues in the CDR3. The germline V gene encodes CDR1 MDHEN and CDR2 SYDVKM. V was clipped by 6 bases and J by 3 bases, with 14 bases between them. The CDR3 protein is CASSPWTEYTEAFF. In nucleotides, the CDR3 is TGTGCCAGCAGCCCCTGGACAGAGTACACTGAAGCTTTCTTT.

This chain uses TRBV5-1 with TRBJ2-1; TRBD2 aligns across 13 bases. The length of the CDR3 is 15 residues. V lost 0 bases, J lost 10 bases, and 4 bases stayed unmatched. In germline, CDR1 is SGHRS, CDR2 YFSETQ. In DNA, the CDR3 is TGCGCCAGCAGCTTGGCGACTAGCGGGGGGTTGGAGCAGTTCTTC. It specifies CASSLATSGGLEQFF.

This clone was observed a single time. V usage is TRBV18 and J usage is TRBJ1-5; 7 nucleotides agree with TRBD1. CDR1 is KGHSH and CDR2 is LQKENI in the germline V gene. The V segment lost 5 bases and the J segment 2 bases; nucleotides outside the gene matches: 15. There are 18 residues in the CDR3. CDR3 sequence reads: CASSSASSGGRGNQPQHF. The CDR3 DNA is TGTGCCAGCTCATCAGCGTCCTCAGGGGGACGGGGCAATCAGCCCCAGCATTTT.

The V and J genes are TRBV10-3 and TRBJ1-2; 7 positions agree with TRBD1. V dropped 4 bases and J dropped 7; count of bases not matched to a gene: 9. From germline, CDR1 is ENHRY and CDR2 SYGVKD. The CDR3 runs to 14 residues. For the CDR3, the DNA is TGTGCCATCAGTGCCGCCGACAGGGCGGCTGGCTACACCTTC. Encoded protein: CAISAADRAAGYTF.

V gene TRBV9 combines with J gene TRBJ2-3; 8 bases align to TRBD2. The V segment lost 0 bases and the J segment 2 bases; nucleotides outside the gene matches: 8. The CDR3 runs to 17 residues. In germline, CDR1 is SGDLS, CDR2 YYNGEE. CDR3 protein: CASSVGPGREVTDTQYF. CDR3 DNA: TGTGCCAGCAGCGTAGGTCCGGGGCGGGAGGTCACAGATACGCAGTATTTT.

The rearrangement uses TRBV19 and TRBJ2-7, with 7 bases aligning to TRBD1. The CDR3 loop spans 13 amino acids. The V gene's germline CDR1 is LNHDA and CDR2 SQIVND (reference sequence). Trimming at V came to 10 bases and at J to 0 bases, leaving 6 bases not matched to a gene. The CDR3 reads CATATGSSYEQYF. The CDR3 bases are TGTGCCACGGCGACAGGGAGCTCCTACGAGCAGTACTTC.

This clone was detected only once. The chain uses TRBV27 and TRBJ2-7; D is possibly TRBD1 (6 bases). The CDR3 runs 13 residues. Trimming cost V 2 bases and J 7 bases, with 12 bases left between them. Germline V gives CDR1 MNHEY, CDR2 SMNVEV (reference sequence). Here the CDR3 reads CASSLRDTREQYF. In nucleotides, the CDR3 is TGTGCCAGCAGTTTAAGGGACACCAGGGAGCAGTACTTC.

The chain links TRBV6-5 to TRBJ2-1; D may be TRBD1 (7 bases). Trimming stripped 2 bases from V and 10 bases from J, with 15 bases between. CDR3 length: 14 residues. Germline CDR1 is MNHEY and CDR2 is SVGAGI. The chain's CDR3 is CASSYGAQGGEQFF. The CDR3 nucleotides read TGTGCCAGCAGTTACGGCGCTCAGGGGGGCGAGCAGTTCTTC.

J is TRBJ2-1 and V is TRBV5-4, with 8 bases identical to TRBD2. J lost 4 bases, V lost 4 bases, and 10 bases had no gene match. The CDR3 is 16 amino acids. Germline CDR1 is SGHNT and CDR2 is YYREEE (reference sequence). DNA of the CDR3: TGTGCCAGCAGCCCGTCAGCTAGCGGGCCTTACAATGAGCAGTTCTTC. It specifies CASSPSASGPYNEQFF. Looking up the rest from reference TRBV5-4 and TRBJ2-1 gives the full variable domain: ETGVTQSPTHLIKTRGQQVTLRCSSQSGHNTVSWYQQALGQGPQFIFQYYREEENGRGNFPPRFSGLQFPNYSSELNVNALELDDSALYLCASSPSASGPYNEQFFGPGTRLTVL.

This rearrangement joins TRBV27 to TRBJ2-1; D possibly matches TRBD1 or TRBD2 (6 bases each). Trimming cost V 6 bases and J 3 bases, with 12 bases left between them. The CDR3 spans 14 residues. Germline-derived CDR1 and CDR2 are MNHEY and SMNVEV (reference sequence). The CDR3 DNA is TGTGCCAGCAGAGGGGGAGGTGGCTACAATGAGCAGTTCTTC. This codes for CASRGGGGYNEQFF.

This chain links TRBV2 with TRBJ1-5, with D possibly TRBD1 on 5 matching bases. The germline V gene encodes CDR1 SNHLY and CDR2 FYNNEI. This CDR3 has 13 amino acids. Trimming pared 7 bases from V and 5 bases from J, leaving 12 bases between. DNA for the CDR3: TGTGCCAGCATCCAGGGTGGGGATCAGCCCCAGCATTTT. It translates to CASIQGGDQPQHF.

The chain recombines TRBV18 with TRBJ1-2; D not resolved. Trimming shortened V by 3 bases and J by 6 bases, and 8 bases separated the two germline ends. This CDR3 spans 12 amino acids. Germline values: CDR1 KGHSH, CDR2 LQKENI. CDR3: CASSPGSDGYTF. The CDR3 DNA reads as TGTGCCAGCTCACCGGGCAGTGATGGCTACACCTTC.

This clone was observed once. The V and J genes are TRBV19 and TRBJ1-5; tentative D call: TRBD1 (6 bases). Germline V gene lookup returns CDR1 LNHDA and CDR2 SQIVND (reference sequence). The CDR3 spans 15 residues. The V and J ends lost 6 bases and 1 base respectively, with 13 bases between them. In DNA, the CDR3 is TGTGCCAGTAGATGGGGGGGCCGGAGCAATCAGCCCCAGCATTTT. Residues: CASRWGGRSNQPQHF.

V usage is TRBV1 and J usage is TRBJ2-3; the DNA was not compared with TRBD2, the D call given in the table. TRBV1 is designated a pseudogene. The CDR3 has 16 amino acids. CDR3 residues: CTSSQEIFAKTDTQYF. DNA for the CDR3: TGCACCAGCAGCCAAGAGATCTTCGCGAAGACAGATACGCAGTATTTT.

The chain joins TRBV29-1 to TRBJ2-1; D gene ambiguous. Trimming pared 7 bases from V and 3 bases from J, leaving 10 bases between. This CDR3 contains 12 residues. Germline V gives CDR1 SQVTM, CDR2 ANQGSEA. CDR3 amino acids: CSAHPDYNEQFF. For the CDR3, the DNA is TGCAGCGCACACCCTGACTACAATGAGCAGTTCTTC.

The chain recombines TRBV4-2 with TRBJ1-5, with D unresolved. V gave up 0 bases and J gave up 2 bases, with 8 bases separating them. The CDR3 spans 15 residues. The germline V gene encodes CDR1 LGHNA and CDR2 YNFKEQ. This chain's CDR3 is CASSQDSAGNQPQHF. The CDR3 bases are TGTGCCAGCAGCCAAGATTCAGCGGGCAATCAGCCCCAGCATTTT.